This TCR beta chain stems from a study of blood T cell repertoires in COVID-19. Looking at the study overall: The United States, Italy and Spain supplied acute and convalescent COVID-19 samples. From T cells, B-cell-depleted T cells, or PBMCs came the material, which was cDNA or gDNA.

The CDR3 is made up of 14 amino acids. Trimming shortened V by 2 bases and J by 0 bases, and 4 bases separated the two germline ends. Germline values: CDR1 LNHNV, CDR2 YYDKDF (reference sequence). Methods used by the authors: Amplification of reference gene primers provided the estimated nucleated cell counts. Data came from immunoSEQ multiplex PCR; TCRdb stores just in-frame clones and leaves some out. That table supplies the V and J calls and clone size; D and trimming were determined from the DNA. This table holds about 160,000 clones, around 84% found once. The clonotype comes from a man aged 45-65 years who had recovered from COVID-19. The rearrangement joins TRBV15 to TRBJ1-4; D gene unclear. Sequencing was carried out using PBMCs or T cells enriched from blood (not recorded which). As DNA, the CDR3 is TGTGCCACCAGCAGACAGTCAACTAATGAAAAACTGTTTTTT. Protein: CATSRQSTNEKLFF. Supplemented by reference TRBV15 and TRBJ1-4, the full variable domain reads DAMVIQNPRYQVTQFGKPVTLSCSQTLNHNVMYWYQQKSSQAPKLLFHYYDKDFNNEADTPDNFQSRRPNTSFCFLDIRSPGLGDTAMYLCATSRQSTNEKLFFGSGTQLSVL.